This TCR beta chain was identified during a study of T cells in Graves' hyperthyroidism and ophthalmopathy. V lost 6 bases to trimming and J lost 8 bases, with 8 bases between them. The germline gives CDR1 SNHLY, CDR2 FYNNEI. The CDR3 is 11 amino acids. Regions amplified from RNA transcripts were the TCR beta CDR3 regions. In the first-round RT-PCR of the TCR CDR3, the HTBI primer set was used. A single record per CDR3 protein comes from TCRdb applying MiXCR to the multiplex PCR reads. Among roughly 400,000 distinct CDR3 sequences, 25% were seen once, and the ten largest hold about 70%. This clonotype came up many times.

This TCR was recovered from a man aged 50 or older with Graves' hyperthyroidism. The chain couples TRBV2 to TRBJ2-1; D is unclear. Sequences were obtained from blood. The CDR3 here is CASRYLYEQFF. The CDR3 DNA reads as TGTGCCAGCAGATATTTATATGAGCAGTTCTTC.